These 24 T cell receptor beta chains were sequenced from one sample in a study of T cell changes during pregnancy in multiple sclerosis. Profiled with immunoSEQ multiplex PCR; TCRdb holds only in-frame clones, not every one. The sample contains 55,000 to 70,000 clones, around 92% of which appear only once. The input for sequencing was peripheral blood, taken in the second trimester of pregnancy. These receptors originate from a female donor in good health, enrolled as a control in a pregnancy study.

CDR3 protein: CASSLSRGLTEAFF. DNA for the CDR3: TGTGCCAGCAGTTTATCCAGGGGGCTCACTGAAGCTTTCTTT. The chain carries TRBV28 and TRBJ1-1; 8 bases fit TRBD1. After removal of 1 base from V and 4 bases from J, the junction contained 2 bases not matched to a gene. CDR3 length: 14 amino acids. Germline V lookup: CDR1 MDHEN, CDR2 SYDVKM.

The chain couples TRBV4-2 to TRBJ2-1; 10 bases agree with TRBD1. This CDR3 has 16 residues. The trim removed 4 bases at V and 7 bases at J, leaving 10 bases unmatched. CDR1 LGHNA and CDR2 YNFKEQ come from the germline V gene. The CDR3 DNA reads as TGTGCCAGCAGCCGAGGGACAGGGGAAGGTGGGAATGAGCAGTTCTTC. Its translation is CASSRGTGEGGNEQFF.

The V and J genes are TRBV27 and TRBJ1-2; 7 bases align to TRBD1. V was pared by 6 bases and J by 4 bases, with 14 bases of the junction left unmatched. Germline-derived CDR1 and CDR2 are MNHEY and SMNVEV (reference sequence). This CDR3 is 16 amino acids long. In DNA, the CDR3 is TGTGCCAGCAGCGCCAACAGGGGCGCAAACCTCTATGGCTACACCTTC. Its protein product is CASSANRGANLYGYTF.

The J gene is TRBJ2-7, the V gene TRBV2, with D possibly matching TRBD2 (6 bases). The CDR3 spans 11 residues. Trimming removed 5 bases from V and 5 bases from J, with 7 bases in between. Germline CDR1 and CDR2: SNHLY and FYNNEI. Here the CDR3 DNA reads TGTGCCAGCAGTCAGCGGGACGAGCAGTACTTC. Protein sequence: CASSQRDEQYF.

This clone showed up just once. The chain joins TRBV27 to TRBJ1-6, with 7 bases that match TRBD1. Germline V lookup: CDR1 MNHEY, CDR2 SMNVEV (reference sequence). V shed 2 bases and J 3 bases; nucleotides not matched to a gene: 7. This CDR3 comprises 17 residues. The CDR3 protein is CASSLRGAGGYNSPLHF. The CDR3 DNA sequence: TGTGCCAGCAGTTTACGCGGGGCAGGGGGCTATAATTCACCCCTCCACTTT.

The CDR3, as DNA: TGTGCCAGCAGCCAAGGGAGGGTGGACGAGCAGTACTTC. This sequence encodes CASSQGRVDEQYF. The chain joins TRBV4-2 to TRBJ2-7, with a tentative D call TRBD2 (6 bases). With 1 base removed from V and 5 bases from J, the gap between germline ends came to 9 bases. The CDR3 is 13 amino acids. Looked up from germline, CDR1 is LGHNA and CDR2 is YNFKEQ.

The chain combines TRBV7-9 with TRBJ1-2; 10 bases agree with TRBD1. This CDR3 is built from 14 residues. V lost 5 bases to trimming and J lost 7 bases; unmatched junction nucleotides: 7. Germline loops: CDR1 SEHNR, CDR2 FQNEAQ (reference sequence). DNA of the CDR3: TGTGCCAGCAGCCCGGGGACAGGGGACGGTGGCTACACCTTC. Amino acid sequence: CASSPGTGDGGYTF.

This chain connects TRBV7-8 to TRBJ2-3; TRBD2 matches 11 bases. Germline assignment: CDR1 SGHVS and CDR2 FQNEAQ. The CDR3 extends over 14 amino acids. The junction had 2 bases not matched to a gene; V was cut back by 4 bases and J by 5 bases. The CDR3 DNA reads as TGTGCCAGCAGCTCGACTAGCGGGGTAGATACGCAGTATTTT. Its translation: CASSSTSGVDTQYF.

The chain uses TRBV6-6 and TRBJ1-1; TRBD1 might be the D (5 bases). V was pared by 6 bases and J by 4 bases, with 18 bases between. Germline V CDR1 and CDR2: MNHNY, SVGAGI (reference sequence). This CDR3 is built from 15 residues. Here the CDR3 DNA reads TGTGCCAGCAGACCAACACAGGTGTCGGTCACTGAAGCTTTCTTT. Translating gives CASRPTQVSVTEAFF.

The chain combines TRBV27 with TRBJ1-4; 8 bases agree with TRBD1. With V trimmed by 6 bases and J by 8 bases, 8 bases remained unmatched. CDR3 length: 14 residues. Germline values: CDR1 MNHEY, CDR2 SMNVEV (reference sequence). The chain's CDR3 is CASRPTGEGEKLFF. CDR3 DNA sequence: TGTGCCAGCAGGCCGACAGGGGAGGGCGAAAAACTGTTTTTT.

The chain combines TRBV7-9 with TRBJ1-2, with 8 bases identical to TRBD1. Germline values: CDR1 SEHNR, CDR2 FQNEAQ (reference sequence). J lost 6 bases, V lost 5 bases, and 11 bases had no gene match. This CDR3 comprises 15 residues. In DNA form, the CDR3 reads TGTGCCAGCAGCCCGCCCGGACAGGGTATCCATGGCTACACCTTC. Translation: CASSPPGQGIHGYTF.

The chain couples TRBV7-9 to TRBJ1-1; D gene uncertain. Germline assignment: CDR1 SEHNR and CDR2 FQNEAQ (reference sequence). V lost 5 bases and J 8 bases, leaving 9 bases between the germline ends. CDR3 length: 11 amino acids. CDR3 loop: CASSQTKEAFF. Here the CDR3 DNA reads TGTGCCAGCAGCCAGACAAAAGAAGCTTTCTTT.

Here the CDR3 reads CASSHRGDQPQHF. CDR3 DNA: TGTGCCAGCAGCCACAGGGGCGATCAGCCCCAGCATTTT. The V gene is TRBV7-9, the J gene TRBJ1-5, with 7 positions matching TRBD1. Looked up from germline, CDR1 is SEHNR and CDR2 is FQNEAQ (reference sequence). This CDR3 is 13 amino acids long. V lost 5 bases and J lost 5; bases outside the gene matches: 3.

This clone was seen a single time. The chain links TRBV5-1 to TRBJ2-1, with a weak D call TRBD2 (6 bases). The CDR3 spans 17 residues. The V gene lost 0 bases and the J gene lost 3 bases, with 16 bases spanning the gap. Germline CDR1 reads SGHRS; CDR2 reads YFSETQ. In DNA, the CDR3 is TGCGCCAGCAGCTTGGCCTGGGACTCTCCGATCTACAATGAGCAGTTCTTC. Its protein product is CASSLAWDSPIYNEQFF.

The chain has TRBV9 and TRBJ2-1, with TRBD1 as a possible D gene (5 bases). V was trimmed by 1 base and J by 8 bases, leaving 10 bases between them. This CDR3 spans 13 amino acids. Germline lookup yields CDR1 SGDLS and CDR2 YYNGEE. The CDR3 protein is CASSVKGYYEQFF. The DNA for the CDR3 is TGTGCCAGCAGCGTAAAGGGGTACTATGAGCAGTTCTTC.

The chain joins TRBV6-5 to TRBJ2-1, with 10 bases fitting TRBD1. Germline CDR1 and CDR2: MNHEY and SVGAGI. CDR3 length: 13 residues. The V segment lost 7 bases and the J segment 4 bases; nucleotides outside the gene matches: 1. The CDR3 protein is CASMGQGYNEQFF. CDR3 bases: TGTGCCAGCATGGGACAGGGGTACAATGAGCAGTTCTTC.

The V call is TRBV29-1, the J call TRBJ2-1, with D perhaps matching TRBD2 (6 bases). The V end was cut by 0 bases, the J end by 7 bases, with 13 bases between. The CDR3 is made up of 14 amino acids. Germline V gene sequence: CDR1 SQVTM, CDR2 ANQGSEA. The CDR3 reads CSVEDLGSGNEQFF. The DNA for the CDR3 is TGCAGCGTTGAAGATCTAGGCAGCGGGAATGAGCAGTTCTTC.

The chain couples TRBV30 to TRBJ2-3; D remains ambiguous. V lost 2 bases, J lost 6 bases, and 12 bases lay in between. The V gene's germline CDR1 is GTSNPN and CDR2 SVGIG (reference sequence). The CDR3 loop spans 13 amino acids. CDR3 DNA sequence: TGTGCCTGGAGTTCCAGTTCCAGGGATACGCAGTATTTT. It yields the protein CAWSSSSRDTQYF.

V is TRBV30 and J is TRBJ2-1; TRBD2 is a possible D gene (7 bases). Trimming shortened V by 2 bases and J by 7 bases, and 12 bases separated the two germline ends. The CDR3 length is 13 residues. Germline CDR1 GTSNPN, CDR2 SVGIG (reference sequence). In nucleotides, the CDR3 is TGTGCCTGGAGTCCGCGGGGGCCGAATGAGCAGTTCTTC. Its translation is CAWSPRGPNEQFF.

This rearrangement joins TRBV6-1 to TRBJ1-5; D gene uncertain. The CDR3 spans 14 residues. Germline CDR1 is MNHNS and CDR2 is SASEGT. V was shortened by 7 bases and J by 0 bases, with 10 bases between the two germline ends. Here the CDR3 DNA reads TGTGCCAGCAACGAGGGCATTAGCAATCAGCCCCAGCATTTT. The encoded protein is CASNEGISNQPQHF.

The CDR3 DNA sequence: TGTGCCAGCAGTTCCCCCGGGACAGGGCTCCCAGAGACCCAGTACTTC. Translated, it gives CASSSPGTGLPETQYF. This chain connects TRBV28 to TRBJ2-5; 9 bases line up with TRBD1. The CDR3 totals 16 residues. V lost 4 bases and J lost 4; bases outside the gene matches: 10. Germline CDR1 and CDR2: MDHEN and SYDVKM.

The rearrangement uses TRBV7-3 and TRBJ2-1; 12 nucleotides agree with TRBD2. J lost 10 bases, V lost 4 bases, and 14 bases had no gene match. This CDR3 comprises 17 residues. CDR1 is SGHTA and CDR2 is FQGTGA in the germline V gene. CDR3 loop: CASSSQATSGRIGEQFF. DNA of the CDR3: TGTGCCAGCAGCTCCCAAGCGACTAGCGGGAGAATAGGAGAGCAGTTCTTC.

The V and J genes are TRBV28 and TRBJ2-7; 7 bases are shared with TRBD1. The V segment lost 6 bases and the J segment 1 base; nucleotides outside the gene matches: 3. Germline loops: CDR1 MDHEN, CDR2 SYDVKM. The CDR3 sequence is 13 residues long. The CDR3 protein is CASRPRGSYEQYF. The CDR3 DNA sequence: TGTGCCAGCAGGCCCAGGGGGTCCTACGAGCAGTACTTC.

The chain recombines TRBV28 with TRBJ1-1; possible D gene TRBD1, 5 bases. V gave up 2 bases and J gave up 1 base, with 17 bases separating them. CDR1 MDHEN and CDR2 SYDVKM come from the germline V gene. CDR3 length: 17 residues. The CDR3 is CASSLRGLVGSNTEAFF. Here the CDR3 DNA reads TGTGCCAGCAGTTTAAGGGGCCTGGTGGGATCGAACACTGAAGCTTTCTTT.